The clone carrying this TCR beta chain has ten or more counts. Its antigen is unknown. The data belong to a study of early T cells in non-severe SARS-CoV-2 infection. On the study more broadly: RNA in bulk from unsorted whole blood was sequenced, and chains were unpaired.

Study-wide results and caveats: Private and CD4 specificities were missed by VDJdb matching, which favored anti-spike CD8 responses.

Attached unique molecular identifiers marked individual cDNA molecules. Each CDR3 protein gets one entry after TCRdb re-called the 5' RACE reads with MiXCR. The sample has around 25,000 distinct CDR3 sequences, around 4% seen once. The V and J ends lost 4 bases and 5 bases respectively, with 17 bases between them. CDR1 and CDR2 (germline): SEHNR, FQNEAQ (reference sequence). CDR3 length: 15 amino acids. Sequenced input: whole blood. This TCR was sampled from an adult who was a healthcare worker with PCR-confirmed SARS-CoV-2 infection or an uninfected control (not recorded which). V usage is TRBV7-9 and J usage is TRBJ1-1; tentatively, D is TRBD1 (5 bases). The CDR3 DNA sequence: TGTGCCAGCAGCTCTGAAGGGGACCTTTCGACTGAAGCTTTCTTT. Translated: CASSSEGDLSTEAFF.